The 10 T cell receptor beta chains below were found in one sample sequenced in a study of blood T cell repertoires in COVID-19. Method: immunoSEQ multiplex PCR; TCRdb's copy keeps in-frame clones and lacks some. In the table there are 250,000 to 300,000 clones, about 89% of which are singletons. Sequenced sample: peripheral blood. These receptors were collected from a woman aged 40-49 years who had recovered from COVID-19.

This clone was detected only once. The gene calls are TRBV10-3 and TRBJ1-2; 9 bases are a match to TRBD1. V shed 10 bases and J 1 base; nucleotides not matched to a gene: 16. Germline V gene lookup returns CDR1 ENHRY and CDR2 SYGVKD. The CDR3 consists of 17 residues. As DNA, the CDR3 is TGTGCCACCTTCTTCCCGAACAGGGGGCGCGGTAACTATGGCTACACCTTC. Its protein is CATFFPNRGRGNYGYTF.

The sample holds a few counts of this clone. The chain couples TRBV2 to TRBJ1-1; 8 positions agree with TRBD1. Trimming at V came to 9 bases and at J to 4 bases, leaving 13 bases not matched to a gene. Per germline, CDR1 SNHLY and CDR2 FYNNEI. The CDR3 is 15 residues long. The CDR3 here is CARKSRGRGPTEAFF. In nucleotides, the CDR3 is TGTGCCAGGAAATCAAGGGGCAGGGGGCCCACTGAAGCTTTCTTT. The full variable domain, rest sourced from reference TRBV2 and TRBJ1-1, is EPEVTQTPSHQVTQMGQEVILRCVPISNHLYFYWYRQILGQKVEFLVSFYNNEISEKSEIFDDQFSVERPDGSNFTLKIRSTKLEDSAMYFCARKSRGRGPTEAFFGQGTRLTVV.

This clone appeared once. The V gene is TRBV9, the J gene TRBJ1-4; D may be TRBD1 (5 bases). This CDR3 is 15 amino acids long. Looked up from germline, CDR1 is SGDLS and CDR2 is YYNGEE. Trimming stripped 3 bases from V and 8 bases from J, with 17 bases between. The CDR3 coding sequence is TGTGCCAGCAGCGAGGGAGGGGTAGGAGGGGAAAAACTGTTTTTT. This translates into CASSEGGVGGEKLFF.

J is TRBJ2-7 and V is TRBV20-1; D may be TRBD2 (6 bases). CDR1 is DFQATT and CDR2 is SNEGSKA in the germline V gene (reference sequence). This CDR3 spans 17 amino acids. The V and J ends lost 3 bases and 1 base respectively, with 22 bases between them. The CDR3 protein is CSASFRDSTYLSYEQYF. CDR3 in DNA: TGCAGTGCTAGTTTCCGGGACTCAACTTACCTTTCCTACGAGCAGTACTTC.

This clone was recorded once. V and J are TRBV25-1 and TRBJ1-1; D call uncertain. V lost 1 base and J 1 base, leaving 4 bases between the germline ends. The CDR3 has 13 amino acids. The germline CDR1 and CDR2 sequences are MGHDK and SYGVNS. The CDR3 DNA follows: TGTGCCAGCAGTGAATTGAGGAACACTGAAGCTTTCTTT. It codes for CASSELRNTEAFF. Full variable domain (remainder filled in from reference TRBV25-1 and TRBJ1-1): EADIYQTPRYLVIGTGKKITLECSQTMGHDKMYWYQQDPGMELHLIHYSYGVNSTEKGDLSSESTVSRIRTEHFPLTLESARPSHTSQYLCASSELRNTEAFFGQGTRLTVV.

The chain joins TRBV2 to TRBJ2-5, with D perhaps TRBD2 (5 bases). The CDR3 has 12 residues. CDR1 is SNHLY, CDR2 FYNNEI, per germline. The V end lost 4 bases, the J end lost 4 bases, and 7 bases lay between the germline ends. Written as DNA, the CDR3 is TGTGCCAGCAGTGTTGAGGGAGAGACCCAGTACTTC. Protein sequence: CASSVEGETQYF.

The chain combines TRBV6-5 with TRBJ1-1, with 8 positions matching TRBD1. CDR1 is MNHEY and CDR2 is SVGAGI in the germline V gene. The CDR3 is 14 amino acids. After removal of 3 bases from V and 4 bases from J, the junction contained 4 bases not matched to a gene. This CDR3 is CASSYGQGFTEAFF. CDR3 DNA sequence: TGTGCCAGCAGTTATGGACAGGGTTTCACTGAAGCTTTCTTT.

This rearrangement joins TRBV28 to TRBJ1-1; TRBD1 matches at 7 bases. The CDR3 runs to 15 residues. Germline V gene data show CDR1 as MDHEN and CDR2 as SYDVKM. After removal of 0 bases from V and 3 bases from J, the junction contained 4 bases not matched to a gene. This chain's CDR3 is CASSLWGQFHTEAFF. The DNA of the CDR3 is TGTGCCAGCAGTTTATGGGGACAGTTCCACACTGAAGCTTTCTTT. The variable domain in full, with the rest retrieved from reference TRBV28 and TRBJ1-1, is DVKVTQSSRYLVKRTGEKVFLECVQDMDHENMFWYRQDPGLGLRLIYFSYDVKMKEKGDIPEGYSVSREKKERFSLILESASTNQTSMYLCASSLWGQFHTEAFFGQGTRLTVV.

The chain is built from TRBV4-3 and TRBJ2-5; 10 bases align to TRBD2. From germline, CDR1 is LGHNA and CDR2 YSLEER. V was clipped by 0 bases and J by 5 bases; unmatched bases: 9. CDR3 length: 17 residues. In DNA form, the CDR3 reads TGCGCCAGCAGCCAAGATGGAGCGGGGGGGATCGGGGAGACCCAGTACTTC. This translates into CASSQDGAGGIGETQYF.

This chain links TRBV12-3 or TRBV12-4 with TRBJ2-1; 8 bases map to TRBD1. This CDR3 has 13 amino acids. Trimming removed 6 bases from V and 3 bases from J; junction bases left unmatched: 1. CDR3 nucleotides: TGTGCCAGCAGCGGACAGGGCTACAATGAGCAGTTCTTC. Translating gives CASSGQGYNEQFF.